Following are 16 T cell receptor beta chains from one sample sequenced in a study of CD8 T cells in ankylosing spondylitis. General study results and limits: What appeared characteristic of ankylosing spondylitis blood was a TCR beta motif of under 10 highly homologous variants.

One entry per CDR3 protein results from TCRdb running MiXCR on the 5' RACE reads. The repertoire has 75,000 to 95,000 distinct CDR3 sequences, approximately 8.9% of them found once; the top ten carry around 30%. Their recognized antigens are unknown. Sequencing used blood, either unsorted or a sorted T cell fraction (not recorded which). These receptors were obtained from a male donor with ankylosing spondylitis.

At least ten counts were recorded for this clonotype. The chain employs TRBV6-4 and TRBJ1-1; no definite D call. The CDR3 is 13 residues long. Trimming stripped 0 bases from V and 2 bases from J, with 4 bases between. From germline, CDR1 is MRHNA and CDR2 SNTAGT. The CDR3 reads CASSDSVNTEAFF. The CDR3 region has the DNA TGTGCCAGCAGTGACTCGGTAAACACTGAAGCTTTCTTT.

The chain recombines TRBV11-2 with TRBJ2-5, with 10 bases fitting TRBD2. Germline assignment: CDR1 SGHAT and CDR2 FQNNGV. The CDR3 covers 15 residues. V dropped 1 base and J dropped 5; count of bases not matched to a gene: 4. The CDR3 protein is CASSLAVSGRETQYF. The CDR3 DNA reads as TGTGCCAGCAGCTTAGCTGTTAGCGGGAGGGAGACCCAGTACTTC.

This clonotype appeared many times. The chain's CDR3 is CATSRETDRAITGELFF. The CDR3 DNA reads as TGTGCCACCAGCAGAGAGACGGACAGGGCCATAACCGGGGAGCTGTTTTTT. The chain has TRBV15 and TRBJ2-2, with TRBD1 matching over 8 bases. Trimming at V came to 0 bases and at J to 5 bases, leaving 8 bases not matched to a gene. The CDR3 is 17 amino acids. Per the germline V gene, CDR1 is LNHNV and CDR2 is YYDKDF (reference sequence).

The chain joins TRBV21-1 to TRBJ1-4. TRBV21-1 is noted as a pseudogene. This CDR3 is built from 20 residues. The CDR3 sequence: CASSKEQRRQRFATNEKLFF. As DNA, the CDR3 is TGTGCCAGCAGCAAAGAACAGAGGCGGCAGAGATTTGCAACTAATGAAAAACTGTTTTTT.

Ten or more counts support this clonotype. V usage is TRBV12-3 or TRBV12-4 and J usage is TRBJ1-3; D is unresolved. Trimming pared 0 bases from V and 0 bases from J, leaving 3 bases between. CDR3 length: 14 amino acids. The CDR3 protein is CASSLAISGNTIYF. The CDR3, as DNA: TGTGCCAGCAGTTTAGCGATCTCTGGAAACACCATATATTTT.

This chain joins TRBV6-5 and TRBJ1-1; D may be TRBD1 (6 bases). The CDR3 runs 15 residues. Trimming cost V 2 bases and J 1 base, with 11 bases left between them. The V gene's germline CDR1 is MNHEY and CDR2 SVGAGI. This chain's CDR3 is CASSYRDTQNTEAFF. The CDR3 DNA follows: TGTGCCAGCAGTTACCGGGACACGCAGAACACTGAAGCTTTCTTT.

This clonotype was recorded at least ten times. This chain's CDR3 is CSARDYEGNYGYTF. The DNA of the CDR3 is TGCAGTGCTAGAGATTACGAGGGTAACTATGGCTACACCTTC. The genes are TRBV20-1 and TRBJ1-2; D call uncertain. V was pared by 0 bases and J by 1 base, with 9 bases between. Per the germline V gene, CDR1 is DFQATT and CDR2 is SNEGSKA (reference sequence). This CDR3 contains 14 residues.

This clonotype was observed a few times. The chain uses TRBV7-8 and TRBJ2-1; no reliable D call. CDR1 is SGHVS, CDR2 FQNEAQ, per germline. This CDR3 region has 13 residues. V was trimmed by 0 bases and J by 9 bases, leaving 9 bases between them. The CDR3 coding sequence is TGTGCCAGCAGCTTAGCGAGGATGATTGAGCAGTTCTTC. Protein product: CASSLARMIEQFF.

The sample holds a few counts of this clonotype. This chain links TRBV2 with TRBJ1-2, with 10 bases identical to TRBD1. This CDR3 contains 16 residues. The germline gives CDR1 SNHLY, CDR2 FYNNEI. V lost 2 bases to trimming and J lost 7 bases; unmatched junction nucleotides: 10. CDR3 nucleotides: TGTGCCAGCAGTGAACCTACGACAGGGGGCAGGCTTGGCTACACCTTC. Translation: CASSEPTTGGRLGYTF.

The chain couples TRBV4-2 to TRBJ2-7; D is possibly TRBD2 (6 bases). This CDR3 is 16 amino acids long. Germline CDR1 reads LGHNA; CDR2 reads YNFKEQ. Trimming stripped 0 bases from V and 4 bases from J, with 16 bases between. The DNA of the CDR3 is TGTGCCAGCAGCCAAGAGGTTTCGGCGGGATGGTACGAGCAGTACTTC. Its protein product is CASSQEVSAGWYEQYF.

This clonotype appeared a few times. V and J are TRBV6-1 and TRBJ1-5; unclear D gene. CDR1 and CDR2 (germline): MNHNS, SASEGT. The CDR3 totals 15 residues. The V end lost 3 bases, the J end lost 2 bases, and 11 bases lay between the germline ends. The CDR3 DNA reads TGTGCCAGCAGTGACCGCGTATGGGGCAATCAGCCCCAGCATTTT. This sequence encodes CASSDRVWGNQPQHF.

The chain links TRBV3-1 to TRBJ1-1; D gene ambiguous. Germline CDR1 and CDR2: LGHDT and YNNKEL (reference sequence). This CDR3 is 14 amino acids long. V shed 1 base and J shed 10 bases, with 16 bases lying between them. In DNA form, the CDR3 reads TGTGCCAGCAGCCAAGTCGGCGGCCGGGGAGGAGCTTTCTTT. This translates into CASSQVGGRGGAFF.

In its sample, this clonotype was seen a few times. For the CDR3, the DNA is TGTGCCAGCACTAGGGAGGCTGAAGCTTTCTTT. This translates into CASTREAEAFF. The chain couples TRBV12-3 or TRBV12-4 to TRBJ1-1; D is uncertain. V was shortened by 7 bases and J by 6 bases, with 9 bases between the two germline ends. This CDR3 spans 11 amino acids.

The chain recombines TRBV7-9 with TRBJ2-7; D not certain. Per germline, CDR1 SEHNR and CDR2 FQNEAQ (reference sequence). This CDR3 has 13 amino acids. Trimming removed 2 bases from V and 3 bases from J, with 8 bases in between. Here the CDR3 reads CASSLSSNYEQYF. DNA of the CDR3: TGTGCCAGCAGCTTATCTAGTAACTACGAGCAGTACTTC.

This clonotype has a handful of counts. This chain joins TRBV30 and TRBJ1-2; D is unclear. Germline V gives CDR1 GTSNPN, CDR2 SVGIG (reference sequence). V was trimmed by 0 bases and J by 6 bases, leaving 14 bases between them. This CDR3 comprises 14 residues. CDR3 in amino acids: CAWSVGGTPNGYTF. In nucleotides, the CDR3 is TGTGCCTGGAGTGTAGGAGGAACTCCAAATGGCTACACCTTC. The whole variable domain, filled in from reference TRBV30 and TRBJ1-2, reads SQTIHQWPATLVQPVGSPLSLECTVEGTSNPNLYWYRQAAGRGLQLLFYSVGIGQISSEVPQNLSASRPQDRQFILSSKKLLLSDSGFYLCAWSVGGTPNGYTFGSGTRLTVV.

This chain uses TRBV27 with TRBJ2-5, with 7 bases identical to TRBD1. The CDR3 extends over 14 amino acids. After removal of 1 base from V and 5 bases from J, the junction contained 4 bases not matched to a gene. The germline V gene has CDR1 MNHEY and CDR2 SMNVEV (reference sequence). The CDR3 sequence is CASSLWARGETQYF. CDR3 bases: TGTGCCAGCAGTTTATGGGCCAGGGGGGAGACCCAGTACTTC.